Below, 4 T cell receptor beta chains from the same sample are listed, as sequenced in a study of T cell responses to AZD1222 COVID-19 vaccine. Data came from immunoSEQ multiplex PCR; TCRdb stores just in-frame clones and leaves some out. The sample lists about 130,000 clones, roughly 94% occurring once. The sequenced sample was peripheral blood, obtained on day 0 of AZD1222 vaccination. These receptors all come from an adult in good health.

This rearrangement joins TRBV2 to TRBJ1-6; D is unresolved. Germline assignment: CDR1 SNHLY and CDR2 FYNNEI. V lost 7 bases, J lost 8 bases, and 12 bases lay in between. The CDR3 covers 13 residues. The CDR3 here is CASTLALDSPLHF. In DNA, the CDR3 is TGTGCCAGCACACTGGCTCTAGATTCACCCCTCCACTTT.

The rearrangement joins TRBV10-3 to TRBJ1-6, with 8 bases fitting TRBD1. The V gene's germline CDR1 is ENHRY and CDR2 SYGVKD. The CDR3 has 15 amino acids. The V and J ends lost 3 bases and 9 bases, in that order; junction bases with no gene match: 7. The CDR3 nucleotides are TGTGCCATCAGTGAAAACACAGGGGGAAGTTCACCCCTCCACTTT. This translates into CAISENTGGSSPLHF.

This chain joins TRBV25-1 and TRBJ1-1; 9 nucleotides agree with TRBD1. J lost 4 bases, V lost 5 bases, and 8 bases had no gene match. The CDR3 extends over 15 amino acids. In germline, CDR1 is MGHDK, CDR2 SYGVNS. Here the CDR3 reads CASSPTGGQTTEAFF. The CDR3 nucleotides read TGTGCCAGCAGTCCAACAGGGGGCCAGACCACTGAAGCTTTCTTT. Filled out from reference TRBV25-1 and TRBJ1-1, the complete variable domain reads EADIYQTPRYLVIGTGKKITLECSQTMGHDKMYWYQQDPGMELHLIHYSYGVNSTEKGDLSSESTVSRIRTEHFPLTLESARPSHTSQYLCASSPTGGQTTEAFFGQGTRLTVV.

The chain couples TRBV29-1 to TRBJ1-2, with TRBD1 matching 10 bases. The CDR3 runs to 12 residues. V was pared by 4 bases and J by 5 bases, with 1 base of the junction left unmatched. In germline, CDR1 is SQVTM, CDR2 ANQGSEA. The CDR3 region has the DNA TGCAGCGTTGTGGACAGGGGGTATGGCTACACCTTC. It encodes CSVVDRGYGYTF.